Each of the 6 T cell receptor beta chains below was sequenced from the same sample in a study of blood T cell repertoires in COVID-19. Using immunoSEQ multiplex PCR, the repertoire was profiled, and TCRdb retains in-frame clones only, with some absent. This table holds approximately 110,000 clones, approximately 84% found once. What was sequenced was peripheral blood. The receptors were gathered from a man in his forties or fifties with acute or convalescent COVID-19.

The CDR3 sequence is CASSPTGSYNSPLHF. CDR3 in DNA: TGTGCCAGCTCCCCAACAGGGTCCTATAATTCACCCCTCCACTTT. The chain links TRBV11-2 to TRBJ1-6, with D possibly being TRBD1 (6 bases). V was trimmed by 8 bases and J by 1 base, leaving 12 bases between them. This CDR3 has 15 residues. Germline CDR1 and CDR2: SGHAT and FQNNGV.

This clone has a single count. This chain uses TRBV28 with TRBJ1-2; the D gene is possibly TRBD1 (6 bases). Per the germline V gene, CDR1 is MDHEN and CDR2 is SYDVKM. The V gene lost 3 bases and the J gene lost 3 bases, with 8 bases spanning the gap. The CDR3 covers 13 residues. Here the CDR3 DNA reads TGTGCCAGCAGTTTGCCAGGGGACTATGGCTACACCTTC. This codes for CASSLPGDYGYTF.

Only one count was recorded for this clone. The gene calls are TRBV7-8 and TRBJ1-4, with D possibly being TRBD1 (6 bases). Germline lookup yields CDR1 SGHVS and CDR2 FQNEAQ. Trimming took 5 bases from V and 4 from J, leaving 14 bases between them. The CDR3 is 15 amino acids. DNA of the CDR3: TGTGCCAGCAGCAGACACGGACAGATTAATGAAAAACTGTTTTTT. Its translation: CASSRHGQINEKLFF.

The rearrangement joins TRBV5-1 to TRBJ1-4; D is possibly TRBD1 (5 bases). The V and J ends lost 4 bases and 8 bases respectively, with 12 bases between them. In germline, CDR1 is SGHRS, CDR2 YFSETQ. The CDR3 is 13 amino acids. CDR3: CASSVDSGEKLFF. The DNA for the CDR3 is TGCGCCAGCAGCGTAGACAGTGGAGAAAAACTGTTTTTT. Variable domain in full (rest from reference TRBV5-1 and TRBJ1-4): KAGVTQTPRYLIKTRGQQVTLSCSPISGHRSVSWYQQTPGQGLQFLFEYFSETQRNKGNFPGRFSGRQFSNSRSEMNVSTLELGDSALYLCASSVDSGEKLFFGSGTQLSVL.

The chain links TRBV13 to TRBJ2-7; the D gene is possibly TRBD1 (6 bases). Trimming removed 0 bases from V and 0 bases from J, with 12 bases in between. Germline values: CDR1 PRHDT, CDR2 FYEKMQ (reference sequence). The CDR3 length is 16 residues. In DNA form, the CDR3 reads TGTGCCAGCAGCTTAGGTAGGCAGGGGAGCTCCTACGAGCAGTACGTC. Protein product: CASSLGRQGSSYEQYV.

This chain joins TRBV19 and TRBJ1-4; a possible D gene is TRBD1 (5 bases). The CDR3 is 16 amino acids. CDR1 is LNHDA and CDR2 is SQIVND in the germline V gene (reference sequence). V was clipped by 2 bases and J by 3 bases, with 13 bases between them. For the CDR3, the DNA is TGTGCCAGTAGTATACAGGGAATTTGGGCTAATGAAAAACTGTTTTTT. Its translation: CASSIQGIWANEKLFF. The whole variable domain, filled in from reference TRBV19 and TRBJ1-4, reads DGGITQSPKYLFRKEGQNVTLSCEQNLNHDAMYWYRQDPGQGLRLIYYSQIVNDFQKGDIAEGYSVSREKKESFPLTVTSAQKNPTAFYLCASSIQGIWANEKLFFGSGTQLSVL.